Presented here are 15 T cell receptor beta chains from one specimen sequenced in a study of T cells expressing NK-cell markers. TCRdb processed the 5' RACE reads again and assigns one entry to each CDR3 protein, with no DNA. The table lists roughly 160,000 distinct CDR3 sequences. Material: blood T cells: a sorted CD56 or NKG2C T cell subset, CD4+ or CD8+ T cells, or bulk PBMC T cells (not recorded which). The source is a man aged 18-69 years in good health.

This rearrangement joins TRBV12-3 or TRBV12-4 to TRBJ2-5; there is no DNA to check the TCRdb D call of TRBD2. The CDR3 totals 18 residues. This CDR3 reads CASSSTGTSGDLGETQYF.

CDR3 amino acids: CASSQGTGASPFYGYTF. The gene calls are TRBV14 and TRBJ1-2; lacking DNA, the TRBD1 call made by TCRdb goes unchecked. The germline V gene encodes CDR1 SGHDN and CDR2 FVKESK. This CDR3 has 17 residues.

The V call is TRBV9, the J call TRBJ2-3; TCRdb's assignment of TRBD2 cannot be checked, as there is no DNA. This CDR3 spans 16 amino acids. Per germline, CDR1 SGDLS and CDR2 YYNGEE. CDR3 protein: CASRPNSGGALDTQYF.

The V gene is TRBV6-5, the J gene TRBJ2-5; TCRdb returns TRBD2, unconfirmable since there is no DNA. CDR3 length: 14 residues. From germline, CDR1 is MNHEY and CDR2 SVGAGI. CDR3 amino acids: CATQATLAGETQYF.

The rearrangement links TRBV28 to TRBJ2-3; TCRdb picks TRBD2, but there is no DNA to check that call. The V gene's germline CDR1 is MDHEN and CDR2 SYDVKM. CDR3 length: 14 residues. CDR3 loop: CASSSRGLPDTQYF.

The chain recombines TRBV4-1 with TRBJ2-1; the D gene TCRdb calls, TRBD2, cannot be checked with no DNA. CDR3 size: 15 residues. CDR1 and CDR2 from the germline V gene are MGHRA and YSYEKL. The CDR3 loop is CASSQGTSRYNEQFF.

This chain connects TRBV5-1 to TRBJ2-5. The length of the CDR3 is 14 residues. From germline, CDR1 is SGHRS and CDR2 YFSETQ. The CDR3 sequence: CASTENTRRETQYF.

This chain's CDR3 is CSEPVLGAKQFF. V and J are TRBV20-1 and TRBJ2-1; TCRdb selects TRBD1, and the lack of DNA leaves this call unchecked. The CDR3 extends over 12 amino acids. Per germline, CDR1 DFQATT and CDR2 SNEGSKA (reference sequence).

The chain carries TRBV7-8 and TRBJ2-1; TCRdb gives TRBD2 as the D gene, but with no DNA this cannot be confirmed. Looked up from germline, CDR1 is SGHVS and CDR2 is FQNEAQ. This CDR3 is built from 18 residues. The CDR3 region is CASSPVPGLAGVNNEQFF.

This clonotype is identified as large (0.1 to 1%) from frequency. The J gene is TRBJ2-3, the V gene TRBV13. This CDR3 has 15 residues. CDR1 and CDR2 (germline): PRHDT, FYEKMQ (reference sequence). The CDR3 loop is CASSPWSWRGDTQYF. Combining the CDR3 with reference TRBV13 and TRBJ2-3 gives the whole variable domain AAGVIQSPRHLIKEKRETATLKCYPIPRHDTVYWYQQGPGQDPQFLISFYEKMQSDKGSIPDRFSAQQFSDYHSELNMSSLELGDSALYFCASSPWSWRGDTQYFGPGTRLTVL.

CDR3 sequence: CASSLRGGHSGANVLTF. The rearrangement links TRBV12-3 or TRBV12-4 to TRBJ2-6; TCRdb picks TRBD2, but there is no DNA to check that call. CDR3 length: 17 amino acids.

Its frequency marks this clonotype as medium-sized. The gene calls are TRBV5-6 and TRBJ2-7; TCRdb's D call of TRBD1 is untestable without DNA. Germline V gene lookup returns CDR1 SGHDT and CDR2 YYEEEE. There are 14 residues in the CDR3. This CDR3 is CASSPFGDSYEQYF.

The chain has TRBV27 and TRBJ1-2; the D gene TCRdb calls, TRBD1, cannot be checked with no DNA. This CDR3 comprises 14 residues. CDR1 is MNHEY and CDR2 is SMNVEV in the germline V gene (reference sequence). The CDR3 loop reads CASSVTGVLDGYTF.

The chain has TRBV13 and TRBJ2-4. Per germline, CDR1 PRHDT and CDR2 FYEKMQ (reference sequence). The CDR3 extends over 14 amino acids. The CDR3 here is CASSLAGAKNIQYF.

The V gene is TRBV2, the J gene TRBJ1-6; as DNA is missing, the TRBD1 call by TCRdb cannot be tested. This CDR3 contains 15 residues. Germline V gene lookup returns CDR1 SNHLY and CDR2 FYNNEI. This CDR3 is CASSDSLGSNSPLHF.